This entry concerns a single TCR beta chain. Antigen specificity is unknown. One junction end disagrees with the germline gene, perhaps due to a read error. Other nucleotide sequences in the sample specify the same CDR3. Sequenced by immunoSEQ multiplex PCR; TCRdb stores in-frame clones only, minus some. The sample lists over a million clones; 98% were seen once. This record comes from a study of shared clonotypes between healthy human individuals. General observations from the study: An expected dependence of interdonor clonotype sharing on sequencing depth was noted.

Sequencing used naive CD4+ T cells sorted from blood. Regarding subset: CD45RA+ positively selected. The sequence derives from a man aged 30 to 45 in good health.

As DNA, the CDR3 is TGTGCCAGCAGTTTAGCGGGAGTTGGCGAGCAGTACTTC. Residues: CASSLAGVGEQYF. The chain employs TRBV7-8 and TRBJ2-7, with 9 bases that match TRBD2. CDR1 is SGHVS, CDR2 FQNEAQ, per germline. The CDR3 covers 13 residues.